Sequencing of this T cell receptor (beta chain) was carried out in a study of blood T cells in healthy people across ages. Extracted total RNA amounted to at least 6 micrograms for each sample. Overall study findings and caveats: Fewer expanded clones and more diversity marked long-lived versus aged donors. Naive T cell percentage by flow cytometry tracked strongly with beta diversity.

Sample-barcoded 5' priming and a J-beta primer mix drove a second PCR of about 6 to 12 cycles. TCRdb re-called the 5' RACE reads through MiXCR, storing one row per CDR3 protein. The sample contains about 1.8 million distinct CDR3 sequences, around 48% of which appear only once. CDR1 and CDR2 from the germline V gene are WSHSY and SAAADI. The length of the CDR3 is 14 residues. V lost 2 bases to trimming and J lost 10 bases, with 15 bases between them. About this clonotype itself: The antigen is undetermined.

The genes are TRBV10-2 and TRBJ2-4, with a weak D call TRBD2 (6 bases). The clonotype comes from a woman between 40 and 55 years old in good health. The sequenced sample consisted of blood. CDR3 sequence (DNA): TGCGCCAGCAGTGAGCCGGGCGGGGATGTTATTCAGTACTTC. Residues: CASSEPGGDVIQYF.